Listed here are 24 T cell receptor beta chains from one sample, sequenced in a study of radiotherapy plus CTLA-4 blockade in lung cancer. Sequencing was performed with immunoSEQ multiplex PCR; in TCRdb, only in-frame clones are kept and a portion is missing. This table has tens of thousands of clones, about 80% appearing once. The material was peripheral blood, obtained from a patient treated with radiotherapy plus ipilimumab. The receptors were sampled from a human donor with non-small cell lung cancer that progressed on radiotherapy plus ipilimumab.

This clone was found once. This chain links TRBV14 with TRBJ1-1, with D perhaps matching TRBD1 (5 bases). The CDR3 has 16 residues. V was clipped by 2 bases and J by 4 bases, with 17 bases between them. Per the germline V gene, CDR1 is SGHDN and CDR2 is FVKESK. As DNA, the CDR3 is TGTGCCAGCAGCCAACGGAGGGGAGGGTGGAGCACTGAAGCTTTCTTT. Translating gives CASSQRRGGWSTEAFF.

The chain joins TRBV27 to TRBJ2-5; D is undetermined. Deletions cut 3 bases from V and 2 bases from J, with 13 bases between. The CDR3 totals 15 residues. From germline, CDR1 is MNHEY and CDR2 SMNVEV (reference sequence). The DNA for the CDR3 is TGTGCCAGCAGTTTTTCCCCAGTATTGCAAGAGACCCAGTACTTC. This codes for CASSFSPVLQETQYF.

The rearrangement uses TRBV7-6 and TRBJ2-1; D unclear. The CDR3 has 13 residues. V gave up 6 bases and J gave up 2 bases, with 8 bases separating them. Germline values: CDR1 SGHVS, CDR2 FNYEAQ. CDR3 nucleotide sequence: TGTGCCAGCAGGGCTCTTACCTACAATGAGCAGTTCTTC. This sequence encodes CASRALTYNEQFF.

This chain connects TRBV7-2 to TRBJ1-1; D is uncertain. Trimming removed 6 bases at V and 3 bases at J, with 17 bases between. Germline values: CDR1 SGHTA, CDR2 FQGNSA. This CDR3 is built from 15 residues. The CDR3 DNA follows: TGTGCCAGCAGTAAAAACAGAGGTCAATACACTGAAGCTTTCTTT. This codes for CASSKNRGQYTEAFF.

The chain carries TRBV6-5 and TRBJ1-2; D gene ambiguous. V was cut by 3 bases and J by 8 bases, with 13 bases left in between. Germline lookup yields CDR1 MNHEY and CDR2 SVGAGI. The CDR3 has 13 amino acids. The CDR3 bases are TGTGCCAGCAGTTATCCGGGATTCGAGGGCTACACCTTC. It translates to CASSYPGFEGYTF.

V usage is TRBV5-1 and J usage is TRBJ2-5; TRBD1 is a possible D gene (6 bases). V lost 3 bases, J lost 5 bases, and 14 bases lay in between. Germline-derived CDR1 and CDR2 are SGHRS and YFSETQ. The CDR3 sequence is 14 residues long. CDR3 coding DNA: TGCGCCAGCAGCTACACTACAGGGATGGAGACCCAGTACTTC. Amino acid sequence: CASSYTTGMETQYF.

The genes are TRBV10-3 and TRBJ1-2; D uncertain. CDR1 is ENHRY and CDR2 is SYGVKD in the germline V gene. The V end lost 4 bases, the J end lost 2 bases, and 8 bases lay between the germline ends. This CDR3 region has 13 residues. The CDR3 is CAISVAGNYGYTF. The CDR3 coding sequence is TGTGCCATCAGTGTAGCTGGGAACTATGGCTACACCTTC.

The chain joins TRBV6-1 to TRBJ2-2, with 7 bases fitting TRBD1. Germline V gene data show CDR1 as MNHNS and CDR2 as SASEGT. CDR3 length: 14 residues. V lost 7 bases to trimming and J lost 6 bases; unmatched junction nucleotides: 8. The CDR3 protein is CASTRQGVSGELFF. CDR3 bases: TGTGCCAGCACAAGACAGGGAGTATCCGGGGAGCTGTTTTTT.

This chain links TRBV6-1 with TRBJ1-2, with D unclear. Germline V gives CDR1 MNHNS, CDR2 SASEGT. V was shortened by 2 bases and J by 0 bases, with 13 bases between the two germline ends. The CDR3 spans 16 residues. The CDR3 is CASSEPGDPANYGYTF. In DNA form, the CDR3 reads TGTGCCAGCAGTGAACCCGGGGATCCAGCTAACTATGGCTACACCTTC.

The genes are TRBV27 and TRBJ2-1, with D hard to call. Deletions cut 1 base from V and 0 bases from J, with 10 bases between. This CDR3 contains 16 residues. In germline, CDR1 is MNHEY, CDR2 SMNVEV (reference sequence). The CDR3 sequence is CASSLYPASSYNEQFF. The CDR3 nucleotides read TGTGCCAGCAGTTTATACCCCGCAAGCTCCTACAATGAGCAGTTCTTC.

The genes are TRBV9 and TRBJ2-1; TRBD2 is a possible D gene (5 bases). The CDR3 runs to 15 residues. V was clipped by 4 bases and J by 4 bases, with 15 bases between them. Germline-derived CDR1 and CDR2 are SGDLS and YYNGEE. The CDR3 sequence is CASSPSGGGYNEQFF. The CDR3 DNA follows: TGTGCCAGCAGCCCCTCAGGAGGTGGTTACAATGAGCAGTTCTTC.

The CDR3 loop is CARQDPSGNTIYF. CDR3 DNA sequence: TGTGCCAGACAGGATCCCTCTGGAAACACCATATATTTT. This chain uses TRBV2 with TRBJ1-3; D perhaps matches TRBD1 (5 bases). The V end lost 9 bases, the J end lost 0 bases, and 9 bases lay between the germline ends. This CDR3 is 13 amino acids long. The germline gives CDR1 SNHLY, CDR2 FYNNEI.

This clone occurred a few times. V gene TRBV29-1 combines with J gene TRBJ1-5; D remains unclear. The germline gives CDR1 SQVTM, CDR2 ANQGSEA. This CDR3 is built from 13 residues. Trimming took 5 bases from V and 0 from J, leaving 8 bases between them. DNA of the CDR3: TGCAGCGTTACGGGCAATAGCAATCAGCCCCAGCATTTT. This translates into CSVTGNSNQPQHF.

V is TRBV9 and J is TRBJ2-2, with D possibly being TRBD1 (5 bases). The CDR3 length is 14 residues. Trimming took 5 bases from V and 0 from J, leaving 8 bases between them. Per germline, CDR1 SGDLS and CDR2 YYNGEE. CDR3: CASRTVPNTGELFF. The CDR3 DNA reads as TGTGCCAGCAGGACAGTCCCGAACACCGGGGAGCTGTTTTTT.

The chain has TRBV5-4 and TRBJ2-7; 10 bases are shared with TRBD2. V trimming: 0 bases; J trimming: 6 bases; junction bases outside the gene matches: 6. The CDR3 is 15 residues long. Germline assignment: CDR1 SGHNT and CDR2 YYREEE (reference sequence). This CDR3 reads CASSLGGTSVFEQYF. The CDR3 DNA follows: TGTGCCAGCAGCTTGGGTGGGACTAGCGTTTTCGAGCAGTACTTC.

This sequence joins TRBV5-1 and TRBJ2-7; D possibly corresponds to TRBD1 (6 bases). V gave up 0 bases and J gave up 2 bases, with 12 bases separating them. The germline V gene has CDR1 SGHRS and CDR2 YFSETQ. The length of the CDR3 is 15 residues. CDR3 in DNA: TGCGCCAGCAGCTTGGCACCAGGGGAGCCCTACGAGCAGTACTTC. Its protein is CASSLAPGEPYEQYF.

The V gene is TRBV5-1, the J gene TRBJ2-5; TRBD2 agrees at 12 bases. The germline gives CDR1 SGHRS, CDR2 YFSETQ. CDR3 length equals 15 residues. With 3 bases clipped from V and 1 base from J, the junction kept 1 base outside the gene matches. CDR3 DNA: TGCGCCAGCAGCTGGACTAGCGGGATCCAAGAGACCCAGTACTTC. Encoded protein: CASSWTSGIQETQYF.

The chain uses TRBV10-3 and TRBJ2-1; TRBD2 is a possible D gene (6 bases). CDR1 and CDR2 from the germline V gene are ENHRY and SYGVKD. The V end was cut by 0 bases, the J end by 0 bases, with 9 bases between. The length of the CDR3 is 16 residues. The CDR3 sequence is CAISESEGSSYNEQFF. The CDR3, as DNA: TGTGCCATCAGTGAGTCGGAGGGGAGCTCCTACAATGAGCAGTTCTTC.

A few counts support this clone. The chain employs TRBV5-5 and TRBJ2-7; unclear D gene. From germline, CDR1 is SGHKS and CDR2 YYEKEE (reference sequence). V lost 6 bases, J lost 0 bases, and 13 bases lay in between. The CDR3 has 14 amino acids. CDR3 bases: TGTGCCAGCACCTTTGACACGAGCTCCTACGAGCAGTACTTC. Translation gives CASTFDTSSYEQYF.

The V call is TRBV9, the J call TRBJ2-1; 12 bases line up with TRBD2. The ends lost 7 bases at V and 9 bases at J; junction bases unmatched: 8. This CDR3 region has 14 residues. In germline, CDR1 is SGDLS, CDR2 YYNGEE. The CDR3 sequence: CASGRTSGAGEQFF. The CDR3 region has the DNA TGTGCCAGCGGCCGGACTAGCGGGGCTGGTGAGCAGTTCTTC. Using reference TRBV9 and TRBJ2-1 for the parts outside the CDR3, the full variable domain is DSGVTQTPKHLITATGQRVTLRCSPRSGDLSVYWYQQSLDQGLQFLIQYYNGEERAKGNILERFSAQQFPDLHSELNLSSLELGDSALYFCASGRTSGAGEQFFGPGTRLTVL.

J is TRBJ2-2 and V is TRBV2; D might be TRBD1 or TRBD2, each matching 6 bases. CDR1 and CDR2 from the germline V gene are SNHLY and FYNNEI. The V and J ends lost 3 bases and 6 bases respectively, with 14 bases between them. The CDR3 contains 15 residues. CDR3 protein: CASSDRGARSGELFF. CDR3 DNA sequence: TGTGCCAGCAGTGATAGGGGGGCTAGATCCGGGGAGCTGTTTTTT.

Here the CDR3 reads CASRGDGYEQYF. The DNA of the CDR3 is TGTGCCAGCAGAGGAGACGGCTACGAGCAGTACTTC. This chain joins TRBV25-1 and TRBJ2-7; D is uncertain. The CDR3 totals 12 residues. Trimming took 6 bases from V and 3 from J, leaving 9 bases between them. Germline lookup yields CDR1 MGHDK and CDR2 SYGVNS.

The chain uses TRBV18 and TRBJ1-1, with a possible D match to TRBD1 (5 bases). Trimming pared 1 base from V and 2 bases from J, leaving 11 bases between. Germline V CDR1 and CDR2: KGHSH, LQKENI. This CDR3 is built from 15 residues. CDR3 coding DNA: TGTGCCAGCTCACCACGGGGCGGAACCAACACTGAAGCTTTCTTT. This gives the protein CASSPRGGTNTEAFF.

The J gene is TRBJ1-5, the V gene TRBV5-4; D is unclear. Per germline, CDR1 SGHNT and CDR2 YYREEE (reference sequence). The CDR3 consists of 13 residues. The V and J ends lost 0 bases and 6 bases respectively, with 7 bases between them. The CDR3 sequence: CASSLGEGQPQHF. CDR3 coding DNA: TGTGCCAGCAGCTTGGGGGAGGGTCAGCCCCAGCATTTT. Using reference TRBV5-4 and TRBJ1-5 for the parts outside the CDR3, the full variable domain is ETGVTQSPTHLIKTRGQQVTLRCSSQSGHNTVSWYQQALGQGPQFIFQYYREEENGRGNFPPRFSGLQFPNYSSELNVNALELDDSALYLCASSLGEGQPQHFGDGTRLSIL.